This T cell receptor beta chain derives from a study of blood T cell repertoires in COVID-19 (dated by TCRdb to 2018 to 2020). Notes on the research overall: Collaborator samples came from the United States, Italy and Spain and covered acute and convalescent phases of COVID-19. A freely available public database, intended as a resource for researchers studying the immune response to SARS-CoV-2, is where the repertoires were released. The material from the prospective study consisted of cDNA or gDNA derived from T cells, B-cell-depleted T cells, or PBMCs. Samples came from the ongoing ImmuneRACE study (first 160 participants) plus 1,254 subjects from 6 global collaborators. Where HLA class I and class II types were available, the types were taken from metadata supplied by the sample provider, not from assay-based typing. The sample metadata nearly always contained a de-identified subject ID, COVID-19 status, age in years and sex. The dataset comprised deeply sampled blood TCRbeta repertoires from subjects exposed to, actively infected with, or recovered from COVID-19.

The paper as a whole reports these results and caveats: Clinical and demographic metadata were provided uncurated, with the amount varying by source and participant.

Points on this clone: What this receptor recognizes is not known. No quality values exist for individual bases; no much larger clone is one base distant.

TCRbeta CDR3 regions were amplified from genomic DNA by means of the immunoSEQ Assay, a bias-controlled multiplex PCR. The paper's data handling went like this. Nucleated cell counts per sample were estimated from amplification of reference gene primers within the assay. Sequence reads were collapsed and filtered to measure the absolute abundance of every unique TCRbeta CDR3 rearrangement. For each sample, productive Simpson clonality was calculated as the square root of Simpson's diversity index over productive rearrangements. TCRdb limited this immuneACCESS table to in-frame rearrangements with V and J called. A share of clones is missing; checked studies link under half to unresolved V genes, and the rest is unexplained. V, J and clone size are taken as reported in that table, and D and trimming were inferred from the DNA itself. The sample profile shows roughly 330,000 clones; over 80% of them were found once. The biggest ten clones account for just over 9.5% of the sample.

Measured from the cysteine to the phenylalanine, the CDR3 is 16 residues long. Only the CDR3 DNA is retained, 48 bases long and in frame from the first base. At one collaborating source in Seattle, patients were enrolled during active infection and were followed longitudinally through the course of disease. Collaborating institutions collected whole blood in K2EDTA tubes following their own protocols. For TCRbeta analysis, collaborators shipped samples in one of three forms: frozen whole blood, isolated PBMCs, or DNA extracted from either of those sample types. The TCR was taken from a man between 25 and 39 years old with COVID-19, enrolled during active disease. The material sequenced was peripheral blood. The V and J segments used are TRBV21-1 and TRBJ1-6; TRBD1 is taken as the D call from the table, unchecked against the DNA. TRBV21-1 is given as a pseudogene. The sequenced DNA is TGTGCCAGCAGCAAAAGAAGGACCCAGGGGACCTCACCCCTCCACTTT. Its protein is CASSKRRTQGTSPLHF.